Each of the 22 T cell receptor beta chains below was sequenced from the same sample in a study of CD8 T cells in ankylosing spondylitis. TCRdb independently ran MiXCR on the 5' RACE reads; one entry per CDR3 protein. The sample lists 200,000 to 250,000 distinct CDR3 sequences; about 10% were seen once. Sequencing was done on a sample of blood, either unsorted or a sorted T cell fraction (not recorded which). These receptors were collected from a male donor with ankylosing spondylitis or in good health (not recorded which).

The table lists this clonotype with many counts. The genes are TRBV4-1 and TRBJ1-1; D gene ambiguous. The V gene's germline CDR1 is MGHRA and CDR2 YSYEKL. Deletions cut 0 bases from V and 1 base from J, with 12 bases between. The CDR3 sequence is 16 residues long. CDR3 in amino acids: CASSQDLEAPNTEAFF. The CDR3 bases are TGCGCCAGCAGCCAAGATCTAGAGGCGCCGAACACTGAAGCTTTCTTT.

This clonotype was counted many times. The chain employs TRBV20-1 and TRBJ1-4, with D uncertain. Between the trimmed V and J ends, which lost 7 bases and 4 bases, there was a span of 13 bases. Per the germline V gene, CDR1 is DFQATT and CDR2 is SNEGSKA (reference sequence). This CDR3 region has 13 residues. The CDR3 coding sequence is TGCAGTGGTACGGACGGTTTTAATGAAAAACTGTTTTTT. Translated, it gives CSGTDGFNEKLFF.

In this sample, this clonotype turned up a few times. The chain carries TRBV4-2 and TRBJ2-3; TRBD1 is a possible D gene (5 bases). V lost 0 bases, J lost 3 bases, and 10 bases lay in between. The CDR3 consists of 15 residues. Germline-derived CDR1 and CDR2 are LGHNA and YNFKEQ. CDR3: CASSQEVRVTDTQYF. In nucleotides, the CDR3 is TGTGCCAGCAGCCAAGAGGTCAGGGTGACAGATACGCAGTATTTT.

Concerning this clonotype itself: A read error is possible here, since a much larger clone lies one base away. CDR3 nucleotide sequence: TGCGCCAGCAGCTTGGTCGTGGTTCGTCACGAGACCCAGTACTTC. The encoded protein is CASSLVVVRHETQYF. The chain links TRBV5-1 to TRBJ2-5; D gene uncertain. Germline V CDR1 and CDR2: SGHRS, YFSETQ. Deletions cut 0 bases from V and 5 bases from J, with 14 bases between. This CDR3 spans 15 amino acids.

There are many counts of this clonotype. J is TRBJ2-3 and V is TRBV12-3 or TRBV12-4; 8 positions match TRBD2. The CDR3 spans 13 residues. V lost 11 bases to trimming and J lost 2 bases; unmatched junction nucleotides: 6. CDR3 region: CAAGGGPTDTQYF. DNA of the CDR3: TGTGCCGCGGGCGGGGGGCCCACAGATACGCAGTATTTT.

Ten or more counts support this clonotype. The genes are TRBV20-1 and TRBJ2-1, with a weak D call TRBD1 (6 bases). CDR3 length: 14 residues. The V and J ends lost 5 bases and 6 bases respectively, with 17 bases between them. The germline V gene encodes CDR1 DFQATT and CDR2 SNEGSKA (reference sequence). The CDR3 protein is CSAGPWGQGNEQFF. CDR3 DNA: TGCAGTGCTGGGCCTTGGGGGCAAGGCAATGAGCAGTTCTTC.

This clonotype was detected ten times or more. The chain couples TRBV5-1 to TRBJ1-1, with D tentatively TRBD1 (6 bases). V was clipped by 0 bases and J by 4 bases, with 13 bases between them. The length of the CDR3 is 15 residues. CDR1 is SGHRS, CDR2 YFSETQ, per germline. CDR3 bases: TGCGCCAGCAGCTTGGACGGGGGGCGCAGCACTGAAGCTTTCTTT. It specifies CASSLDGGRSTEAFF.

The V and J genes are TRBV29-1 and TRBJ2-1, with D perhaps assigned TRBD1 or TRBD2 (6 bases each). CDR3 length: 13 amino acids. Germline lookup yields CDR1 SQVTM and CDR2 ANQGSEA. Trimming took 7 bases from V and 9 from J, leaving 19 bases between them. The CDR3 DNA sequence: TGCAGCGCCGGGGGCGGGGAAAGGAGTGAGCAGTTCTTC. Translation gives CSAGGGERSEQFF.

This clonotype was observed at least ten times. This sequence joins TRBV2 and TRBJ2-5; 15 nucleotides line up with TRBD2. The CDR3 is made up of 19 amino acids. CDR1 is SNHLY and CDR2 is FYNNEI in the germline V gene. Trimming took 2 bases from V and 0 from J; bases not matched to a gene: 7. Here the CDR3 DNA reads TGTGCCAGCAGTGAAAGGGCCGGGACTAGCGGGGGGTACCAAGAGACCCAGTACTTC. It codes for CASSERAGTSGGYQETQYF.

This clonotype was counted only a few times. The chain has TRBV7-2 and TRBJ1-1; D unclear. Germline CDR1 SGHTA, CDR2 FQGNSA. CDR3 length equals 12 residues. V gave up 3 bases and J gave up 3 bases, with 5 bases separating them. CDR3 protein: CASSFTYTEAFF. The CDR3 DNA follows: TGTGCCAGCAGCTTTACGTACACTGAAGCTTTCTTT.

V gene TRBV20-1 combines with J gene TRBJ2-3, with D possibly matching TRBD1 (5 bases). The germline V and J ends were trimmed by 5 bases and 4 bases, with 13 bases remaining between them. This CDR3 has 13 residues. Germline values: CDR1 DFQATT, CDR2 SNEGSKA (reference sequence). CDR3 nucleotides: TGCAGTGCTTTGGGAAGGGGTGCAGATACGCAGTATTTT. This encodes CSALGRGADTQYF.

The table lists this clonotype with many counts. The rearrangement links TRBV20-1 to TRBJ2-5, with 7 positions matching TRBD2. V shed 6 bases, J shed 5 bases, and the junction held 15 bases outside the gene matches. Per the germline V gene, CDR1 is DFQATT and CDR2 is SNEGSKA (reference sequence). CDR3 size: 15 residues. The CDR3 DNA reads TGCAGTGCCCCCCGGAAGGCGGGAGCCGGGGAGACCCAGTACTTC. Translating gives CSAPRKAGAGETQYF.

This clonotype was picked up many times. V gene TRBV5-1 combines with J gene TRBJ2-2; D might be TRBD1 (5 bases). This CDR3 region has 19 residues. Germline CDR1 and CDR2: SGHRS and YFSETQ. Trimming took 3 bases from V and 5 from J, leaving 26 bases between them. The CDR3: CASSSSVAFSRAGTGELFF. In DNA form, the CDR3 reads TGCGCCAGCAGCTCCTCGGTCGCATTCAGCAGGGCAGGGACCGGGGAGCTGTTTTTT.

This clonotype was found many times. This chain uses TRBV20-1 with TRBJ2-7; 13 bases agree with TRBD2. The CDR3 length is 16 residues. V was clipped by 3 bases and J by 3 bases; unmatched bases: 8. In germline, CDR1 is DFQATT, CDR2 SNEGSKA (reference sequence). As DNA, the CDR3 is TGCAGTGCTAGTCCTCAGACTAGCGGGGGGAACTACGAGCAGTACTTC. Translation gives CSASPQTSGGNYEQYF.

At least ten counts were recorded for this clonotype. V and J are TRBV12-3 or TRBV12-4 and TRBJ1-6; possible D gene TRBD1, 5 bases. The CDR3 is 12 residues long. V was clipped by 3 bases and J by 14 bases, with 11 bases between them. The CDR3 DNA is TGTGCCAGCAGTTTTTTGGGGGAAGCCCTCCACTTT. Translated, it gives CASSFLGEALHF.

In this sample, this clonotype turned up many times. The chain uses TRBV5-1 and TRBJ2-2; 12 bases agree with TRBD1. The V gene end was trimmed by 6 bases and the J gene end by 6 bases; junction bases not matched to a gene: 12. CDR1 is SGHRS, CDR2 YFSETQ, per germline. This CDR3 region has 17 residues. The CDR3 DNA is TGCGCCAGCACCACAATCGGGACAGGGGGCATGTCCGGGGAGCTGTTTTTT. Protein: CASTTIGTGGMSGELFF.

The chain has TRBV29-1 and TRBJ2-5, with D unclear. V dropped 5 bases and J dropped 5 bases, with 18 bases sitting between them. This CDR3 has 14 residues. CDR1 is SQVTM and CDR2 is ANQGSEA in the germline V gene. CDR3 DNA: TGCAGCGTTATCCCCAGGCTCCGGATGGAGACCCAGTACTTC. Encoded protein: CSVIPRLRMETQYF.

This clonotype was detected ten times or more. The chain uses TRBV5-1 and TRBJ2-3; a possible D gene is TRBD1 (5 bases). The CDR3 spans 14 residues. Germline values: CDR1 SGHRS, CDR2 YFSETQ. The germline V and J ends were trimmed by 2 bases and 1 base, with 8 bases remaining between them. The CDR3 nucleotides are TGCGCCAGCAGCTTTTTGACAGGCACAGATACGCAGTATTTT. Translating it yields CASSFLTGTDTQYF.

This clonotype was recorded many times. The chain combines TRBV5-5 with TRBJ1-2; the match to TRBD1 covers 7 bases. CDR1 is SGHKS, CDR2 YYEKEE, per germline (reference sequence). The CDR3 consists of 18 residues. With 1 base clipped from V and 2 bases from J, the junction kept 14 bases outside the gene matches. The CDR3 is CASSLRGRGTDTNYGYTF. The DNA for the CDR3 is TGTGCCAGCAGCTTGAGGGGTCGGGGGACAGATACCAACTATGGCTACACCTTC.

This clonotype has a count of ten or more. This rearrangement joins TRBV6-1 to TRBJ1-2, with D tentatively TRBD1 (5 bases). The germline gives CDR1 MNHNS, CDR2 SASEGT. Between the trimmed V and J ends, which lost 8 bases and 7 bases, there was a span of 20 bases. There are 14 residues in the CDR3. CDR3 region: CASFPGTFSGGYTF. The CDR3 nucleotides are TGTGCCAGCTTCCCCGGGACGTTTTCAGGTGGCTACACCTTC.

This clonotype was detected ten times or more. J is TRBJ2-3 and V is TRBV11-2; D is possibly TRBD1 (6 bases). The CDR3 is 15 residues long. Germline V gene lookup returns CDR1 SGHAT and CDR2 FQNNGV. Trimming took 3 bases from V and 4 from J, leaving 14 bases between them. The CDR3 sequence is CASSFTGNGADTQYF. Here the CDR3 DNA reads TGTGCCAGCAGCTTCACAGGGAACGGCGCAGATACGCAGTATTTT.

This clonotype was seen many times. The chain carries TRBV10-3 and TRBJ2-1, with D possibly being TRBD2 (7 bases). Trimming removed 4 bases from V and 2 bases from J, with 9 bases in between. The CDR3 has 14 residues. Germline CDR1 and CDR2: ENHRY and SYGVKD. The CDR3 region is CAISGGGPYNEQFF. The DNA for the CDR3 is TGTGCCATCAGTGGGGGGGGGCCCTACAATGAGCAGTTCTTC.